The clone carrying this T cell receptor beta chain was picked up many times. The antigen is unknown. The length of the CDR3 is 11 residues. Germline V gene data show CDR1 as SNHLY and CDR2 as FYNNEI. V shed 0 bases and J shed 6 bases, with 2 bases lying between them. This specimen comes from a study of T cell repertoires in cytomegalovirus infection. Across the whole study: Both CMV infection and a matching HLA type were indicated by public TCR beta signatures.

TCRdb processed the reads anew with MiXCR; each CDR3 protein has one entry. The sample lists 400,000 or so distinct CDR3 sequences; around 18% were seen once. Broader study findings: CMV-specific HLA-C-restricted TCR beta clonotypes dominated the ex vivo response.

V is TRBV2 and J is TRBJ1-2; no firm D call. This sequence originates from a human donor in good health (CMV status not recorded). Some clones in this sample may be carry-over from other donors' samples. Sequenced: PBMCs. CDR3 in DNA: TGTGCCAGCAGTGAAGCCGATGGCTACACCTTC. Protein product: CASSEADGYTF.